This TCR beta chain originates from a study of beta chain features in type 1 diabetes. CDR1 SGHRS and CDR2 YFSETQ come from the germline V gene. The length of the CDR3 is 18 residues. The V and J ends lost 4 bases and 1 base, in that order; junction bases with no gene match: 10. Expressed TCRB transcripts were sequenced after all isolated RNA was converted to cDNA. Sequencing used immunoSEQ multiplex PCR; TCRdb keeps in-frame clones, though not all of them. The repertoire has just over 15,000 clones, approximately 47% of them found once; the top ten carry approximately 0.5%. Sequencing input: stem cell memory CD4+ T cells from blood. The TCR was taken from a woman aged 40-49 years in good health. This chain joins TRBV5-1 and TRBJ2-1; 11 nucleotides align to TRBD2. The CDR3 DNA is TGCGCCAGCAGCCCAGGGGGTAGCGGGGGGGCTTCCTACAATGAGCAGTTCTTC. Its translation is CASSPGGSGGASYNEQFF.